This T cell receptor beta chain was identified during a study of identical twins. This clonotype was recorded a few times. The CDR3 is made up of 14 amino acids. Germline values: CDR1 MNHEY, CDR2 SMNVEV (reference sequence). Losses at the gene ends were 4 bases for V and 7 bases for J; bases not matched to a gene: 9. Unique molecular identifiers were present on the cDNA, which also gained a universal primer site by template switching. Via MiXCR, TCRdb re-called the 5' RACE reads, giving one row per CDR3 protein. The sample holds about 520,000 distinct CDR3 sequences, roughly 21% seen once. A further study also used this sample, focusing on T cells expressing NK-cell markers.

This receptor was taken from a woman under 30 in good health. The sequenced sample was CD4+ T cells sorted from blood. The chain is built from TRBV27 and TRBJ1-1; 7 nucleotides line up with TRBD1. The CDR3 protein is CASSSEDRRDEAFF. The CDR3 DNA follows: TGTGCCAGCAGTTCAGAGGACAGGAGAGATGAAGCTTTCTTT.